The T cell receptor beta chain under discussion was sequenced for a study of cytomegalovirus exposure and HLA in healthy donors. The CDR3 is 13 residues long. Deletions cut 5 bases from V and 6 bases from J, with 14 bases between. In germline, CDR1 is LNHDA, CDR2 SQIVND (reference sequence). The PCR had 60 Vbeta and 13 Jbeta primers. Repertoires were generated with immunoSEQ multiplex PCR, while TCRdb's copy carries only in-frame clones and drops some. The profile covers about 140,000 clones, with approximately 71% appearing a single time and 11% taken by the ten largest. The donors comprised healthy bone marrow donors.

The chain combines TRBV19 with TRBJ2-7; no firm D call. The clonotype was recovered from a man between 18 and 29 years old in good health and CMV-seropositive. Sequenced material: PBMCs. The CDR3 region has the DNA TGTGCCAGTAGTGTCCGGTCTGCTTGCGAGCAGTACTTC. It yields the protein CASSVRSACEQYF.